This entry is about one T cell receptor beta chain. Its specificity is not known. Per the germline V gene, CDR1 is SGHDN and CDR2 is FVKESK. Trimming took 1 base from V and 2 from J; bases not matched to a gene: 17. The CDR3 consists of 21 residues. These data are taken from a study of cytomegalovirus exposure and HLA in healthy donors. General study points: The authors enumerated under 200 TCR beta chains as linked to cytomegalovirus.

The PCR ran on 60 Vbeta and 13 Jbeta primers. Generated by immunoSEQ multiplex PCR, the TCRdb table keeps only in-frame clones and is missing some. The table records 150,000 or so clones, almost 80% of them present only once. This clonotype was sampled from a man aged 18 to 29 in good health and CMV-seropositive. The V call is TRBV14, the J call TRBJ2-2, with 9 bases aligning to TRBD1. Source material: PBMCs. For the CDR3, the DNA is TGTGCCAGCAGCCAAGGGAGAAGAACTACAGGGGGCTGGTATAACACCGGGGAGCTGTTTTTT. This translates into CASSQGRRTTGGWYNTGELFF.